The present entry profiles one T cell receptor (beta chain) with its context. The data originate from a study of STAT5B mutations in CD4+ large granular lymphocyte leukemia. Assay used: immunoSEQ multiplex PCR; TCRdb lists only in-frame clones, some missing. Of about 40,000 clones in the sample, around 81% were seen once. CDR3 size: 13 residues. V dropped 5 bases and J dropped 4 bases, with 11 bases sitting between them. The germline CDR1 and CDR2 sequences are LNHDA and SQIVND (reference sequence). The sample taken for sequencing was CD4+ T cells from blood buffy coats. This chain uses TRBV19 with TRBJ2-5; a weak D match, TRBD2 (6 bases). This TCR was recovered from a human donor in good health. Here the CDR3 DNA reads TGTGCCAGTAGTCCGCAGGGAGGAGAGACCCAGTACTTC. Residues: CASSPQGGETQYF.